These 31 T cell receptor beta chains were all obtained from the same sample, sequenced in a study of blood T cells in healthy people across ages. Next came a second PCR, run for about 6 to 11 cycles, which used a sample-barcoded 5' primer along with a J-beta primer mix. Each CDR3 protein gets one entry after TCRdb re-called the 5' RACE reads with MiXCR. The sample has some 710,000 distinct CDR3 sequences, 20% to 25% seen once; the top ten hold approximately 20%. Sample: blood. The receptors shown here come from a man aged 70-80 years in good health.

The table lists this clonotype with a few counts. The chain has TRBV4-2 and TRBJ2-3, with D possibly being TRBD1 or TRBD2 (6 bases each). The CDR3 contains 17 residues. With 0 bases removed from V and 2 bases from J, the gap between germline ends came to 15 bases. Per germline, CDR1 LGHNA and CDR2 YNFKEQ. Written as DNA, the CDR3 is TGTGCCAGCAGCCAAGATAGGAGGGGGAAAATCACAGATACGCAGTATTTT. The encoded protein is CASSQDRRGKITDTQYF.

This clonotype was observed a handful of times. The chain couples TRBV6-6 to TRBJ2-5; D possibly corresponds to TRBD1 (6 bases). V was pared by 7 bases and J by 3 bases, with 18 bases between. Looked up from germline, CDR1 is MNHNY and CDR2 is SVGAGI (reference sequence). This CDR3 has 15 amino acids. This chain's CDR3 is CASTLNRDPKETQYF. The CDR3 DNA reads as TGTGCCAGCACCCTAAACAGGGACCCCAAAGAGACCCAGTACTTC.

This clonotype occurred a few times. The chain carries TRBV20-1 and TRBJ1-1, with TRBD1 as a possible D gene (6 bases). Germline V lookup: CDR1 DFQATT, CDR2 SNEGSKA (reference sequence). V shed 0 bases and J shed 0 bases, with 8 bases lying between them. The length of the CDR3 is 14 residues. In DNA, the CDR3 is TGCAGTGCTAGAGAAGGACAGATGAACACTGAAGCTTTCTTT. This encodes CSAREGQMNTEAFF.

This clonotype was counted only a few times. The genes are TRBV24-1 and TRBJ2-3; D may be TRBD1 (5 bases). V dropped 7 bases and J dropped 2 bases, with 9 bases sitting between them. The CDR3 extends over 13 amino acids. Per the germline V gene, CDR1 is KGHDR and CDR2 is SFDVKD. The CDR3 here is CATRTENTDTQYF. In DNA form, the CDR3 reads TGTGCCACCAGGACAGAGAACACAGATACGCAGTATTTT.

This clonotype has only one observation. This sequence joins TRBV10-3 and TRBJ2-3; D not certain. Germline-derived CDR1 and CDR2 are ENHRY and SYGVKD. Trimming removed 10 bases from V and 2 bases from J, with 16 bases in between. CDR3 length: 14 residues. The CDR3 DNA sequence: TGTGCCACCTCCTTCGCCGGAGACACAGATACGCAGTATTTT. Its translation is CATSFAGDTDTQYF.

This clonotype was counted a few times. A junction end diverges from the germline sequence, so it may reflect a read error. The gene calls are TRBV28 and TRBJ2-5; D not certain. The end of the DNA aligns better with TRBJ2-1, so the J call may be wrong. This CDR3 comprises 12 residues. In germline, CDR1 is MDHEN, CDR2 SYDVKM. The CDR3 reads CASSRQYNGQFF. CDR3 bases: TGTGCCAGCAGTCGCCAATACAATGGGCAGTTCTTC.

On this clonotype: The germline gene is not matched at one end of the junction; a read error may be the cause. CDR3 in amino acids: CASSPGTLLYF. The CDR3, as DNA: TGTGCCAGCAGCCCGGGGACACTCTTGTACTTC. The J gene is TRBJ2-1, the V gene TRBV7-9; D possibly corresponds to TRBD1 (6 bases). The CDR3 sequence is 11 residues long. Germline V gene data show CDR1 as SEHNR and CDR2 as FQNEAQ (reference sequence).

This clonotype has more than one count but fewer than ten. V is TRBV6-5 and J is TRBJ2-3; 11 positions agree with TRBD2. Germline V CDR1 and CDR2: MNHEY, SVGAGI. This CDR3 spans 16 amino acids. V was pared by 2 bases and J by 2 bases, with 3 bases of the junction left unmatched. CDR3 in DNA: TGTGCCAGCAGTTACAAACTAGCGGGGGCCACAGATACGCAGTATTTT. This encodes CASSYKLAGATDTQYF.

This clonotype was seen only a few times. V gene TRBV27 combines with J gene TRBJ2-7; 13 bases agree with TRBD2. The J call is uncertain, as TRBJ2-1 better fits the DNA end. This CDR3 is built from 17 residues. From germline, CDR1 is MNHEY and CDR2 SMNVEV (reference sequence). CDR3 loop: CASSPSLTSGGYNEQFF. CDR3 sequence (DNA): TGTGCCAGCAGTCCCTCCCTGACTAGCGGGGGGTACAATGAGCAGTTCTTC.

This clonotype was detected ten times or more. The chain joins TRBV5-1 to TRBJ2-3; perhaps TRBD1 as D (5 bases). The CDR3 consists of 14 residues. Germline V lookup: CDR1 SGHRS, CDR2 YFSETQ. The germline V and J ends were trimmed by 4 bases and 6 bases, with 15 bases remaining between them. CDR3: CASSIDSPTDTQYF. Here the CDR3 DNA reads TGCGCCAGCAGCATTGACAGCCCGACGGATACGCAGTATTTT.

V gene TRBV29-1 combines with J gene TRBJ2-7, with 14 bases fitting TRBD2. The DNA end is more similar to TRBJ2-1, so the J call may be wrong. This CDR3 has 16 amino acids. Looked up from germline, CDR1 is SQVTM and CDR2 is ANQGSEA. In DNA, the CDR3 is TGCAGCGTACCGGGGACTAGCGGGAGAAACTACAATGAGCAGTTCTTC. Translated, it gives CSVPGTSGRNYNEQFF.

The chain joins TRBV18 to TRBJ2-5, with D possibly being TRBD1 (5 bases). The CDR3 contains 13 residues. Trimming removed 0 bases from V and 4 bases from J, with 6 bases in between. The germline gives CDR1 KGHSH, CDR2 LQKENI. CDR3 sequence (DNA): TGTGCCAGCTCACCACCAGGGGCAGAGACCCAGTACTTC. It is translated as CASSPPGAETQYF. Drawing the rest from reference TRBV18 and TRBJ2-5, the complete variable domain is NAGVMQNPRHLVRRRGQEARLRCSPMKGHSHVYWYRQLPEEGLKFMVYLQKENIIDESGMPKERFSAEFPKEGPSILRIQQVVRGDSAAYFCASSPPGAETQYFGPGTRLLVL.

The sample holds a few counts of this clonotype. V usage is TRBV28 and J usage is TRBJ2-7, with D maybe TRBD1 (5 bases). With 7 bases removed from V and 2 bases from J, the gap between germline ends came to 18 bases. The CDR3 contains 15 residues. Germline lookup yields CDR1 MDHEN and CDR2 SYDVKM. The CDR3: CASTLGHTQTYEQYF. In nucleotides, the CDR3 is TGTGCCAGCACCCTCGGACATACTCAAACCTACGAGCAGTACTTC.

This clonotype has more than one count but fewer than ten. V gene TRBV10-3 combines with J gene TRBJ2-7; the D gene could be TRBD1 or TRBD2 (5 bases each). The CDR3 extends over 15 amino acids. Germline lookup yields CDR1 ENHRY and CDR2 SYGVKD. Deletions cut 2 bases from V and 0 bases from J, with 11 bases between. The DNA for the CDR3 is TGTGCCATCAGTGAGAACCCGGGGCCCTCCTACGAGCAGTACTTC. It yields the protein CAISENPGPSYEQYF.

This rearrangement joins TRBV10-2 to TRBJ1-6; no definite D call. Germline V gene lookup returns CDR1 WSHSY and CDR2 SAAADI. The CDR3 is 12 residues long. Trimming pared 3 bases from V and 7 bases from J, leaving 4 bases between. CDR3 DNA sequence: TGCGCCAGCAGTGACAGCAATTCACCCCTCCACTTT. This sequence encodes CASSDSNSPLHF.

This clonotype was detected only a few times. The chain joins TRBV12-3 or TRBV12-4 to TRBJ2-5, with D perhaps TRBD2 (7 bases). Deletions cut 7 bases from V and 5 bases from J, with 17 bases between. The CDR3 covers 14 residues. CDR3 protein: CASTLRGGSETQYF. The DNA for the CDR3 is TGTGCCAGCACCTTGCGCGGGGGCAGCGAGACCCAGTACTTC.

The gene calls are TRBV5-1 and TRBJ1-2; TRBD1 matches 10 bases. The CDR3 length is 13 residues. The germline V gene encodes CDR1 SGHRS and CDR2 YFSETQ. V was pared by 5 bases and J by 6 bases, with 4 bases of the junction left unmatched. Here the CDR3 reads CASRFGTGDGYTF. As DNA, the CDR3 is TGCGCCAGCAGATTTGGGACAGGGGATGGCTACACCTTC.

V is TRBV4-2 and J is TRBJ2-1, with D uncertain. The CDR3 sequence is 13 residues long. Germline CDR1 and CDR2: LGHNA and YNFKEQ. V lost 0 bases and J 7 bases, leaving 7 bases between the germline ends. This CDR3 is CASSQDWRNEQFF. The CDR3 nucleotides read TGTGCCAGCAGCCAAGATTGGCGGAATGAGCAGTTCTTC.

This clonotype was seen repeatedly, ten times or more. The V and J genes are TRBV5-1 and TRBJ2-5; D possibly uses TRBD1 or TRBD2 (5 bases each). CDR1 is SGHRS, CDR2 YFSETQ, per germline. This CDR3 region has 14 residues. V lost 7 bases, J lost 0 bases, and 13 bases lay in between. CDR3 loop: CASAWGRNQETQYF. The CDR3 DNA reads TGCGCCAGCGCATGGGGACGCAACCAAGAGACCCAGTACTTC.

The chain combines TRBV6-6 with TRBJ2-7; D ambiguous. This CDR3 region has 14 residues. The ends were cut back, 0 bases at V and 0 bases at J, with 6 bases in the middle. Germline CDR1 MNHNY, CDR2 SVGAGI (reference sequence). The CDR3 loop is CASSYSDRSYEQYF. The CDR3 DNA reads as TGTGCCAGCAGTTACTCGGACCGCTCCTACGAGCAGTACTTC.

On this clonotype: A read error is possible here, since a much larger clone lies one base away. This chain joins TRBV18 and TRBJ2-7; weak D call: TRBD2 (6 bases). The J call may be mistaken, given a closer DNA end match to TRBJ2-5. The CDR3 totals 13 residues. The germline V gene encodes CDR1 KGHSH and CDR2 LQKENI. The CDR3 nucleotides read TGTGCCAGCTCACCTGGACTAAAAAAGACCCAGTACTTC. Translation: CASSPGLKKTQYF.

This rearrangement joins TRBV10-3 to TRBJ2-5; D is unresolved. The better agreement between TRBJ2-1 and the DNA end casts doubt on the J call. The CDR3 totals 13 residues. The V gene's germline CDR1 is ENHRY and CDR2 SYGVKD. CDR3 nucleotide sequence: TGTGCCATCAGTGAGTCGTCTCCGGATGAGCAGTTCTTC. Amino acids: CAISESSPDEQFF.

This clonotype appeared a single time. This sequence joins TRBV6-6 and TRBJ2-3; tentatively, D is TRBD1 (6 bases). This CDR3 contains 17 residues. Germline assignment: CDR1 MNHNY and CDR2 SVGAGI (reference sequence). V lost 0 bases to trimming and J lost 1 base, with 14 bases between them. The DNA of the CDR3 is TGTGCCAGCAGTTACTCACGGGACACCGCGGGCACAGATACGCAGTATTTT. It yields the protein CASSYSRDTAGTDTQYF.

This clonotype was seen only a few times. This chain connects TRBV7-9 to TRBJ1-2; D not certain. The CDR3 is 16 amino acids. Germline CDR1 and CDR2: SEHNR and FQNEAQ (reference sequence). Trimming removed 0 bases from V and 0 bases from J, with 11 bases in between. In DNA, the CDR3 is TGTGCCAGCAGCTTAGCGCGCCGGGGTTCTAACTATGGCTACACCTTC. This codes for CASSLARRGSNYGYTF.

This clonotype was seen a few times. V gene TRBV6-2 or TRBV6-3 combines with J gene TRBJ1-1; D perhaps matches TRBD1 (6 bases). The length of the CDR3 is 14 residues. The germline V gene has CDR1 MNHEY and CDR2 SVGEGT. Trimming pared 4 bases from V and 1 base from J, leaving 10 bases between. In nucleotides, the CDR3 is TGTGCCAGCAGTTCCTGGACAGCGAACACTGAAGCTTTCTTT. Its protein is CASSSWTANTEAFF.

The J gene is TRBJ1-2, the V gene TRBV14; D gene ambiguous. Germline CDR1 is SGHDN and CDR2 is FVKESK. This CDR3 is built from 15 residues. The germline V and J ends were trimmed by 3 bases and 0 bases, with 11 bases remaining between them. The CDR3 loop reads CASSHTEQSNYGYTF. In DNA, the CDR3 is TGTGCCAGCAGCCACACCGAACAATCTAACTATGGCTACACCTTC.

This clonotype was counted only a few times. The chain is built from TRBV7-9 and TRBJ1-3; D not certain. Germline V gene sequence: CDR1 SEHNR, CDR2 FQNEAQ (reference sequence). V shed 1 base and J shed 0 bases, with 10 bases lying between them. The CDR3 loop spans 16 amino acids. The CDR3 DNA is TGTGCCAGCAGCTTAGAAGGCGGGAGCTCTGGAAACACCATATATTTT. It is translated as CASSLEGGSSGNTIYF.

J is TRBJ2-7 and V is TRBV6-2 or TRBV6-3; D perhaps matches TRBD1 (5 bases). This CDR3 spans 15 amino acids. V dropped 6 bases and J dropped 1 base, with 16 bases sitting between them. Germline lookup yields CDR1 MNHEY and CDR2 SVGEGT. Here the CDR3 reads CASRISRGHSYEQYF. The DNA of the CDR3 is TGTGCCAGCAGGATCTCAAGGGGCCATTCCTACGAGCAGTACTTC.

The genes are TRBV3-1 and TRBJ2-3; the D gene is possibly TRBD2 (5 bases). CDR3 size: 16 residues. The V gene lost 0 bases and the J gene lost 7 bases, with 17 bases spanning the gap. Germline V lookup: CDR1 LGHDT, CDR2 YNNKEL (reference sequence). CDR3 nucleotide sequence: TGTGCCAGCAGCCAAGATGTAAGCGGCGCACCACATACGCAGTATTTT. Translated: CASSQDVSGAPHTQYF.

Here the CDR3 reads CSVTGYNSPLHF. The CDR3 DNA follows: TGCAGTGTAACAGGGTACAATTCACCCCTCCACTTT. The chain carries TRBV20-1 and TRBJ1-6, with D possibly matching TRBD1 (6 bases). The CDR3 runs 12 residues. The V end was cut by 7 bases, the J end by 7 bases, with 11 bases between. CDR1 DFQATT and CDR2 SNEGSKA come from the germline V gene (reference sequence).

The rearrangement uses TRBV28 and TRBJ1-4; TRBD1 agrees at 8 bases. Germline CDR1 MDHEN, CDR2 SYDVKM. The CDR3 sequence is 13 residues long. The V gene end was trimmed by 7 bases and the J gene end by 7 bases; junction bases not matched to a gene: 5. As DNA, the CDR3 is TGTGCCAGCATCGCGGGACAGGCTGAAAAACTGTTTTTT. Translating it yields CASIAGQAEKLFF.